This T cell receptor (beta chain) was documented in a study of blood T cell repertoires in COVID-19. Study overall: Sites across the United States, Italy and Spain contributed samples from acute and convalescent COVID-19. T cells, B-cell-depleted T cells, or PBMCs supplied cDNA or gDNA.

Authors' methods: Estimated nucleated cell counts came from reference gene primer amplification. The assay was immunoSEQ multiplex PCR, and TCRdb's table has in-frame clones only and misses some. V and J calls and clone size are those listed in that table; D and trimming were worked out from the DNA. The data show hundreds of thousands of clones, with about 80% seen just once and nearly 9% held by the top ten. From germline, CDR1 is MNHNY and CDR2 SVGAGI (reference sequence). The CDR3 totals 15 residues. Trimming cost V 0 bases and J 2 bases, with 11 bases left between them. The sequenced sample consisted of peripheral blood. This receptor was obtained from a man older than 75 with acute or convalescent COVID-19. The gene calls are TRBV6-6 and TRBJ2-7, with D perhaps TRBD1 (6 bases). The CDR3 DNA follows: TGTGCCAGCAGTTACTCGCAGGGGCGAACCTACGAGCAGTACTTC. Its protein is CASSYSQGRTYEQYF.